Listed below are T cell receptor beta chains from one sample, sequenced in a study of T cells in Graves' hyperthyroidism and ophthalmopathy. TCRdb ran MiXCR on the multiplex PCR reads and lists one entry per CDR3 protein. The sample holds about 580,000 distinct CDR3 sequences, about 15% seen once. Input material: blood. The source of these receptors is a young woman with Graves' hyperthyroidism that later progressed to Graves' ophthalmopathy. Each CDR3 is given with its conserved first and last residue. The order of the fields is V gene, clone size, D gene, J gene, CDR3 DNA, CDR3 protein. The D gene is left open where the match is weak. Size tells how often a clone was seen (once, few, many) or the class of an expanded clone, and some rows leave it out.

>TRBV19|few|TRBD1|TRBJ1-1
TGTGCCAGTAGTATAGGGCTCACAGGGGGAACTGAAGCTTTCTTT
CASSIGLTGGTEAFF
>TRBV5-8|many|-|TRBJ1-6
TGTGCCAGCGGGGGGCTGGGTAATTCACCCCTCCACTTT
CASGGLGNSPLHF
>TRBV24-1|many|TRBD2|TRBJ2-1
TGTGCCACCAGTCTAGCGGGAGAACGGATTAGCAATGAGCAGTTCTTC
CATSLAGERISNEQFF
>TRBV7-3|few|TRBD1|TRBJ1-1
TGTGCCAGCAGCGCAGGGACAGGGGAAGCTTTCTTT
CASSAGTGEAFF
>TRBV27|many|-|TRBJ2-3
TGTGCCAGTCAAGACACTCTGCTTATCTCCACAGATACGCAGTATTTT
CASQDTLLISTDTQYF
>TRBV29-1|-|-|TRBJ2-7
TGCAGCGTTGAAGATCGGGGAGACAGCGCAACCTACGAGCAGTACTTC
CSVEDRGDSATYEQYF
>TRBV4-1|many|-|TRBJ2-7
TGCGCCAGCAGCCAAGTCTTAGCCTACGAGCAGTACTTC
CASSQVLAYEQYF
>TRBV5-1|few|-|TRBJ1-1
TGCGCCAGCAGCTTGGCCGGAGGGGCTGACACTGAAGCTTTCTTT
CASSLAGGADTEAFF
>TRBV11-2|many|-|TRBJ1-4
TGTGCCAGCAGCTTAGCGGGGGCAGGAAAACTGTTTTTT
CASSLAGAGKLFF
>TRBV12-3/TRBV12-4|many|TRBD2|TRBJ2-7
TGTGCCAGCAGTTTCCGGGACACTCTCCCTGTAGGACTAGCGGGAGTGGGCTACGAGCAGTACTTC
CASSFRDTLPVGLAGVGYEQYF
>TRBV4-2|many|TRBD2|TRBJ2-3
TGTGCCAGCAGCCAAGGCGGGGGGCTAACAGATACGCAGTATTTT
CASSQGGGLTDTQYF
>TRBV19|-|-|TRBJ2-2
TGTGCCAGTAGGTATCGACAGGGAGGGGTGAACACCGGGGAGCTGTTTTTT
CASRYRQGGVNTGELFF
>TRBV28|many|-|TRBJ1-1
TGTGCCAGCAGTTCCTCCCCAGGGCGGCTTGCAGGTACTGAAGCTTTCTTT
CASSSSPGRLAGTEAFF
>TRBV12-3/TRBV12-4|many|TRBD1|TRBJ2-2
TGTGCCAGCACCCTCGGACAGGGGGCAAACACCGGGGAGCTGTTTTTT
CASTLGQGANTGELFF
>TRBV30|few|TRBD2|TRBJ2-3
TGTGCCTGGAGTGTACGTGCCCCCGGGACTAGCGGCTTTTACGTGACAGATACGCAGTATTTT
CAWSVRAPGTSGFYVTDTQYF